The source of this T cell receptor beta chain is a study of glioma-infiltrating T cells after dendritic cell vaccination. Study-level points and caveats: Higher TCR clonality did not directly relate to longer survival.

Libraries were prepared by immunoSEQ multiplex PCR; TCRdb keeps only in-frame clonotypes and omits some of them. The data show over 55,000 clones, with about four fifths seen just once and 7% to 9% held by the top ten. With regard to this clone: Antigen unknown.

The source was blood, collected before dendritic cell vaccination. This clonotype originated in a human donor with glioblastoma.

CDR3 coding DNA: TGCGCCAGCAGCATAACAGGGGCCGACACTGAAGCTTTCTTT. It yields the protein CASSITGADTEAFF. The chain carries TRBV5-1 and TRBJ1-1; 7 bases map to TRBD1. This CDR3 contains 14 residues. V lost 4 bases, J lost 3 bases, and 6 bases stayed unmatched. CDR1 SGHRS and CDR2 YFSETQ come from the germline V gene.